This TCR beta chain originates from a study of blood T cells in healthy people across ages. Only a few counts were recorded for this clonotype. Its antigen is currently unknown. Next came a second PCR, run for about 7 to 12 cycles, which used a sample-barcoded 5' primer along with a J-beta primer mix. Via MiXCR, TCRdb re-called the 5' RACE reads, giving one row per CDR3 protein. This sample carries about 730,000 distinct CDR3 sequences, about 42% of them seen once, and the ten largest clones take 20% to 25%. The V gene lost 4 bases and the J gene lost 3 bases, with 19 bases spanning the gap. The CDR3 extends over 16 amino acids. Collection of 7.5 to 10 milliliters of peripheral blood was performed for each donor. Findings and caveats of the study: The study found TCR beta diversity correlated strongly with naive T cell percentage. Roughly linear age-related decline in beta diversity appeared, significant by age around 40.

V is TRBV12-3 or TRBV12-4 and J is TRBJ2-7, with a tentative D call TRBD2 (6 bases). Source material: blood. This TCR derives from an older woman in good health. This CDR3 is CASSSTVGRLDYEQYF. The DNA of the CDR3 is TGTGCCAGCAGTTCCACAGTCGGGAGATTAGACTACGAGCAGTACTTC.